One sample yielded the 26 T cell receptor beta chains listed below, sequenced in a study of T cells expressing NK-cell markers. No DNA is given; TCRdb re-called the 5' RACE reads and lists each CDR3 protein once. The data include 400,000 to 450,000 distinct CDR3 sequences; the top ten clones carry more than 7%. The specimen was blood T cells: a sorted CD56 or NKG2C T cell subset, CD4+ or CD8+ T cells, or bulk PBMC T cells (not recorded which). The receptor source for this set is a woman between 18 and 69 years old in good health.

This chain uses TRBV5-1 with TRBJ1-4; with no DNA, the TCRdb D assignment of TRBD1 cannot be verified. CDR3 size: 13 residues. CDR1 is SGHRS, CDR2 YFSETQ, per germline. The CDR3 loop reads CASSLERGEKLFF.

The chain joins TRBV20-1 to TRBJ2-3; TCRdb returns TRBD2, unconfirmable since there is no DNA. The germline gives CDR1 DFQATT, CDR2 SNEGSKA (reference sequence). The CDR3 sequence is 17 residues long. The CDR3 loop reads CSARVGSGRITTDTQYF.

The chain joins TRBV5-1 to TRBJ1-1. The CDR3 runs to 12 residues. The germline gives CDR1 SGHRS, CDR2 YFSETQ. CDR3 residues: CASSLERSAAFF.

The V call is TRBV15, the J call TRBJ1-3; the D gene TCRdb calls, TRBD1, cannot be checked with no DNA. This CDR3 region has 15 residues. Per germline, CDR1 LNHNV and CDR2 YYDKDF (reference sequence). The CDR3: CATSETGTGRNTIYF.

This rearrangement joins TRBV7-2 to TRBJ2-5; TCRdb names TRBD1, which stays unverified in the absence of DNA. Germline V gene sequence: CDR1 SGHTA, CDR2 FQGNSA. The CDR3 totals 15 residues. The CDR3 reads CASSLYPDSQETQYF.

The CDR3 sequence: CASSYERYSYNSPLHF. The chain uses TRBV6-5 and TRBJ1-6. There are 16 residues in the CDR3. CDR1 MNHEY and CDR2 SVGAGI come from the germline V gene.

CDR3 region: CASSGSGGVGETQYF. The chain joins TRBV11-2 to TRBJ2-5; there is no DNA to check the TCRdb D call of TRBD2. Germline CDR1 SGHAT, CDR2 FQNNGV. The CDR3 loop spans 15 amino acids.

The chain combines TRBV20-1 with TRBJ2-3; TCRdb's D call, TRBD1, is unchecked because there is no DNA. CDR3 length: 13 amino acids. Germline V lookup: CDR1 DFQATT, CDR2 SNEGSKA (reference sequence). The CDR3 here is CSALTGNTDTQYF.

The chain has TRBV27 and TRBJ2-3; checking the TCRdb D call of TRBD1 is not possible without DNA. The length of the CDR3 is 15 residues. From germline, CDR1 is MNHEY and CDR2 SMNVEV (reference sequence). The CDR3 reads CASSPWTASTDTQYF.

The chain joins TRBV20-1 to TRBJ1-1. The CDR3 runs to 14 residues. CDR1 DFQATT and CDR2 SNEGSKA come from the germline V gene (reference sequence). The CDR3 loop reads CSARPLRLNTEAFF.

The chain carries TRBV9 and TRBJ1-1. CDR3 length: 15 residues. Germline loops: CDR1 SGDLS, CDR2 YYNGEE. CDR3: CASSGSRLPNTEAFF.

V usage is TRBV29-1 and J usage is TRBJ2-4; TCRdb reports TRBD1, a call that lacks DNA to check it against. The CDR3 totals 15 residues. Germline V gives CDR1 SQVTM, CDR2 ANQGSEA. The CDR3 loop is CSVEGGDRGINIQYF. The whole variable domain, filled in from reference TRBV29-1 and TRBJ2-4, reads SAVISQKPSRDICQRGTSLTIQCQVDSQVTMMFWYRQQPGQSLTLIATANQGSEATYESGFVIDKFPISRPNLTFSTLTVSNMSPEDSSIYLCSVEGGDRGINIQYFGAGTRLSVL.

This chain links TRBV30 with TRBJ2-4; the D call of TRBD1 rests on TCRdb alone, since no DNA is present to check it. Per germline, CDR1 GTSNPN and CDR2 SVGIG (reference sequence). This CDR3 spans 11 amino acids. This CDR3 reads CAWMGRDIQYF.

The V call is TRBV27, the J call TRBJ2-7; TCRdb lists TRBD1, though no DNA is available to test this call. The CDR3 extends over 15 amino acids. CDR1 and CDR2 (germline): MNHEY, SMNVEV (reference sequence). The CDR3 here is CASSLLAGPLYEQYF.

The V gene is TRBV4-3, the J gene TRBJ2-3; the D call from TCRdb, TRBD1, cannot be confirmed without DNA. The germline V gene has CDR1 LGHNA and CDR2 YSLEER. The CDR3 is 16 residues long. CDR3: CASSPEGAGAGDTQYF.

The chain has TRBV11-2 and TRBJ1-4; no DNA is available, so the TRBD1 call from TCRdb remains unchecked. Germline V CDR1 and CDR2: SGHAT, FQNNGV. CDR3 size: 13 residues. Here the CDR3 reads CASSQTESEKLFF.

This chain's CDR3 is CASSFRGESYEQYF. The rearrangement links TRBV27 to TRBJ2-7. This CDR3 contains 14 residues. Germline CDR1 is MNHEY and CDR2 is SMNVEV (reference sequence).

CDR3 region: CASSHPDRVNYGYTF. The genes are TRBV16 and TRBJ1-2; no DNA is available, so the TRBD1 call from TCRdb remains unchecked. The CDR3 is 15 residues long. CDR1 is KGHSY and CDR2 is FQNENV in the germline V gene.

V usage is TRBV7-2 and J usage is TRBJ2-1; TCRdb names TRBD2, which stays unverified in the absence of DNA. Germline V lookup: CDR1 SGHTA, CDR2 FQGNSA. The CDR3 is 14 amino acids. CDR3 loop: CASSDRTSRNEQFF. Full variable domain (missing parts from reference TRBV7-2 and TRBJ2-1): GAGVSQSPSNKVTEKGKDVELRCDPISGHTALYWYRQSLGQGLEFLIYFQGNSAPDKSGLPSDRFSAERTGGSVSTLTIQRTQQEDSAVYLCASSDRTSRNEQFFGPGTRLTVL.

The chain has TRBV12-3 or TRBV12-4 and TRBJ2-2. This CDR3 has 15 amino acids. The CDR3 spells CASSLRASQLGELFF.

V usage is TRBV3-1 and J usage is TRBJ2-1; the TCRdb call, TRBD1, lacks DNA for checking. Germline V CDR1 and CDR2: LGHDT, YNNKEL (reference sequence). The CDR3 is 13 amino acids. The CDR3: CASSQGVRVGQFF.

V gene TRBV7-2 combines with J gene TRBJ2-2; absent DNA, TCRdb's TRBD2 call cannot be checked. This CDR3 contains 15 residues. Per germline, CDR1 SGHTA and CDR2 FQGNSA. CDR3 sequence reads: CASSPLAGGSGELFF. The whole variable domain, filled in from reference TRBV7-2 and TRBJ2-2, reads GAGVSQSPSNKVTEKGKDVELRCDPISGHTALYWYRQSLGQGLEFLIYFQGNSAPDKSGLPSDRFSAERTGGSVSTLTIQRTQQEDSAVYLCASSPLAGGSGELFFGEGSRLTVL.

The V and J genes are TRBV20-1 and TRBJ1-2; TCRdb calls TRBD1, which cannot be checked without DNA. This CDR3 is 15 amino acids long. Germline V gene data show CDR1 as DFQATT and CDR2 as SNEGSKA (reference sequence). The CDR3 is CSGWGNLPLADGYTF.

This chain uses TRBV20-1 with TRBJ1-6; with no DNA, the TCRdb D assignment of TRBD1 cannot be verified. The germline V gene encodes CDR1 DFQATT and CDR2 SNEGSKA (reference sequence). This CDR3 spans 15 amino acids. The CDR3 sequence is CSARETGNFNSPLHF.

The CDR3 here is CASSVEAAGTDTQYF. The chain recombines TRBV9 with TRBJ2-3. This CDR3 is built from 15 residues. CDR1 is SGDLS and CDR2 is YYNGEE in the germline V gene.

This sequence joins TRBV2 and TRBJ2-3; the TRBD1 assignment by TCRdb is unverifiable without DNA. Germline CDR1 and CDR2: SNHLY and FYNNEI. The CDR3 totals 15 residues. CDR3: CASIGQGIRTDTQYF.